The subject of this entry is one T cell receptor (beta chain). Its antigen is currently unknown. The data derive from a study of cytomegalovirus exposure and HLA in healthy donors. Profiling relied on immunoSEQ multiplex PCR, and the TCRdb table lists in-frame clones only, not all of them. The sample contains approximately 270,000 clones, 90% of which appear only once. Separate from the roughly 670-subject first cohort, the 120-subject validation cohort was the one that the donors belonged to. The CDR3 runs to 15 residues. CDR1 is MNHNS, CDR2 SASEGT, per germline. V dropped 4 bases and J dropped 7; count of bases not matched to a gene: 7. Findings and caveats of the study: Some public TCRs appeared in many individuals, while most sequences were rare. Later, an analysis found that TCR clusters from the first cohort tended to co-occur in the 90 to 150 validation repertoires.

Sequencing was performed on PBMCs. This sequence was found in a woman aged 18-29 years in good health and CMV-seronegative. V gene TRBV6-1 combines with J gene TRBJ1-6, with TRBD1 matching 7 bases. For the CDR3, the DNA is TGTGCCAGCAGTGTAACAGGGGAAGTAAATTCACCCCTCCACTTT. Its translation: CASSVTGEVNSPLHF.